This is a list of T cell receptor beta chains from one sample in a study of response to subunit inactivated influenza vaccine. TCRdb used MiXCR to reprocess the RT-PCR reads, holding one entry per CDR3 protein. The repertoire has 430,000 or so distinct CDR3 sequences, roughly 11% of them found once; the top ten carry about an eighth. The sequences come from PBMCs from blood, collected 45 days after vaccination. All receptors come from a man aged 45-65 years who received an inactivated influenza vaccine. Both conserved end residues are part of each CDR3. A D gene is named only where the DNA matches it firmly. Not every row has a clone size; where given, it reads once, few, many or a size class.

-,few,TRBJ2-1,TRBV5-1,CASSLTPAPPNEQFF,TGCGCCAGCAGCTTGACCCCCGCCCCCCCGAATGAGCAGTTCTTC
-,many,TRBJ2-2,TRBV27,CASSLMAGAAGELFF,TGTGCCAGCAGTTTAATGGCAGGGGCGGCCGGGGAGCTGTTTTTT
TRBD1,-,TRBJ2-7,TRBV27,CASSLGRQGDYEQYF,TGTGCCAGCAGTTTAGGGCGACAGGGCGACTACGAGCAGTACTTC
TRBD2,-,TRBJ2-7,TRBV20-1,CSAGGLGRGANEQYF,TGCAGTGCTGGGGGACTAGGGCGGGGGGCCAACGAGCAGTACTTC
TRBD2,-,TRBJ2-2,TRBV4-3,CASSQDERGRTGELFF,TGCGCCAGCAGCCAAGACGAGCGGGGGAGGACCGGGGAGCTGTTTTTT
-,-,TRBJ2-5,TRBV5-1,CASSYSRGAQETQYF,TGCGCCAGCAGCTACTCCAGGGGGGCCCAAGAGACCCAGTACTTC
-,many,TRBJ1-2,TRBV7-9,CASSAPWGGRPFDTF,TGTGCCAGCAGCGCCCCATGGGGGGGAAGGCCCTTCGACACCTTC
TRBD1,many,TRBJ1-4,TRBV6-1,CASSPRDRREKLFF,TGTGCCAGCAGTCCCCGGGACAGACGCGAAAAACTGTTTTTT
TRBD1,few,TRBJ2-2,TRBV12-3/TRBV12-4,CAVRDRGRGGELFF,TGTGCCGTCCGGGACAGGGGGCGAGGCGGGGAGCTGTTTTTT
-,-,TRBJ2-1,TRBV20-1,CSASRPQYNEQFF,TGCAGTGCTAGCCGACCACAATACAATGAGCAGTTCTTC
TRBD2,-,TRBJ2-7,TRBV27,CASGRTSVHEQYF,TGTGCCAGCGGCCGGACTAGTGTGCACGAGCAGTACTTC
-,many,TRBJ1-2,TRBV20-1,CSARGPQTVTGYTF,TGCAGTGCTAGAGGGCCCCAGACAGTAACTGGCTACACCTTC
-,few,TRBJ2-5,TRBV5-1,CASRFGGRETQYF,TGCGCCAGCAGATTTGGAGGGCGTGAGACCCAGTACTTC
-,few,TRBJ2-4,TRBV6-1,CASSETGRNIQYF,TGTGCCAGCAGTGAAACAGGGAGAAACATTCAGTACTTC
-,-,TRBJ2-1,TRBV5-1,CASSGGPYNEQFF,TGCGCCAGCAGTGGGGGACCATACAATGAGCAGTTCTTC
-,few,TRBJ1-2,TRBV3-1,CASSHRDRPNNGYTF,TGTGCCAGCAGCCACCGGGACCGACCTAATAATGGCTACACCTTC
TRBD2,many,TRBJ2-5,TRBV2,CASSERLTSAETQYF,TGTGCCAGCAGTGAACGCCTGACTAGCGCAGAGACCCAGTACTTC
-,-,TRBJ1-5,TRBV24-1,CATGRGGRVSNQPQHF,TGTGCCACCGGGCGAGGCGGACGGGTTAGCAATCAGCCCCAGCATTTT
-,few,TRBJ1-5,TRBV20-1,CSARWGGPLSNQPQHF,TGCAGTGCTAGATGGGGGGGGCCCCTTAGCAATCAGCCCCAGCATTTT
-,many,TRBJ2-3,TRBV18,CASSPPGLGTDTQYF,TGTGCCAGCTCACCTCCGGGACTGGGCACAGATACGCAGTATTTT
TRBD1,many,TRBJ2-2,TRBV4-3,CASSQLSGQLNTGELFF,TGCGCCAGCAGCCAATTATCGGGACAGCTGAACACCGGGGAGCTGTTTTTT
-,few,TRBJ2-3,TRBV5-4,CASSFAALSTDTQYF,TGTGCCAGCAGCTTTGCGGCCTTAAGCACAGATACGCAGTATTTT
-,many,TRBJ2-1,TRBV7-3,CASSLNGVIDEQFF,TGTGCCAGCAGCTTAAACGGCGTTATTGATGAGCAGTTCTTC
-,few,TRBJ2-5,TRBV7-2,CASSLAGAAKTQYF,TGTGCCAGCAGCTTAGCGGGAGCGGCGAAGACCCAGTACTTC
-,-,TRBJ1-1,TRBV12-3/TRBV12-4,CASSYADNTEAFF,TGTGCCAGCAGTTACGCAGATAACACTGAAGCTTTCTTT
TRBD1,few,TRBJ1-6,TRBV12-3/TRBV12-4,CASSSGTGNRSPLHF,TGTGCCAGCAGTTCCGGGACAGGGAACCGGTCACCCCTCCACTTT